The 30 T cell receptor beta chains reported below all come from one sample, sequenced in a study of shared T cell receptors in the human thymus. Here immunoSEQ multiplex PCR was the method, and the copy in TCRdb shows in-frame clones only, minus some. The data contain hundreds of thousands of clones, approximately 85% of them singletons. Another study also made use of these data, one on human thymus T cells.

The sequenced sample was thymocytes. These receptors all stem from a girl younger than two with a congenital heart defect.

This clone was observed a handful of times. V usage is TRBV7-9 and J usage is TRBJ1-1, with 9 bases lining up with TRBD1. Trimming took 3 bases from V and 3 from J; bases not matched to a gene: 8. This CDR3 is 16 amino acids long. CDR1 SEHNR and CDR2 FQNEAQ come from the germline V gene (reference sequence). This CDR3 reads CASSFRQGVIDTEAFF. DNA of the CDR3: TGTGCCAGCAGCTTCCGACAGGGGGTTATAGACACTGAAGCTTTCTTT.

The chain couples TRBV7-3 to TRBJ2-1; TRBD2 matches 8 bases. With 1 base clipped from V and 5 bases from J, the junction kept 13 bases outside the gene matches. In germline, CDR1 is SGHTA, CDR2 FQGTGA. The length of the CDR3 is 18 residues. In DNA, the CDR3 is TGTGCCAGCAGCTTAATTGGCGGGGGGACCCAAAACCACAATGAGCAGTTCTTC. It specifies CASSLIGGGTQNHNEQFF.

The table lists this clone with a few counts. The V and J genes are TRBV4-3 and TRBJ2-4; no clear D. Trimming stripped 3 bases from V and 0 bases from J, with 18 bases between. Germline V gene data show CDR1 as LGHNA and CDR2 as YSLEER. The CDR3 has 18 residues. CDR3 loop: CASSHARLDLLAKNIQYF. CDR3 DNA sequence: TGCGCCAGCAGCCACGCTAGATTAGACCTCCTAGCCAAAAACATTCAGTACTTC.

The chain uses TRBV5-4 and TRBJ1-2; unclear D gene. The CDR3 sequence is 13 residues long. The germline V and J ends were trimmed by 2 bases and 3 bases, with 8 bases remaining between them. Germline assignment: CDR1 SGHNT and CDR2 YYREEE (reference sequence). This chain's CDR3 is CASSFEEDYGYTF. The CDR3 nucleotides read TGTGCCAGCAGCTTTGAGGAGGACTATGGCTACACCTTC.

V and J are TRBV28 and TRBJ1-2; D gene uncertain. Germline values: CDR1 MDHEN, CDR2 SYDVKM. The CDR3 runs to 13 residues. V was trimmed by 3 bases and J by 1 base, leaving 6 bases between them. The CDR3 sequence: CASSLSSNYGYTF. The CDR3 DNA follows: TGTGCCAGCAGTTTGTCCAGTAACTATGGCTACACCTTC.

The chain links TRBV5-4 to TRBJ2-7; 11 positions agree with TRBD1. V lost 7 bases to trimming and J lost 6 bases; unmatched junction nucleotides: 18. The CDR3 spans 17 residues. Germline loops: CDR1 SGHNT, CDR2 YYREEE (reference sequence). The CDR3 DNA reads TGTGCCAGCGGGACAGGGGGACCAAGCTCTGGGGTTGGCGAGCAGTACTTC. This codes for CASGTGGPSSGVGEQYF.

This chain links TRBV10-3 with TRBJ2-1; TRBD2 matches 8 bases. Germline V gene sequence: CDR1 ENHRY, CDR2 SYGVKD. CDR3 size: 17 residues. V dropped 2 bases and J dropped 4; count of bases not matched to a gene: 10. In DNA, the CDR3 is TGTGCCATCAGTGAGCTGACGGAACTAGCGGATTACAATGAGCAGTTCTTC. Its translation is CAISELTELADYNEQFF.

CDR3 amino acids: CASSSRDRGRGGYTF. CDR3 DNA sequence: TGTGCCAGCAGCTCCAGGGACAGGGGTAGGGGTGGCTACACCTTC. This rearrangement joins TRBV5-4 to TRBJ1-2; 10 bases agree with TRBD1. V shed 3 bases, J shed 7 bases, and the junction held 9 bases outside the gene matches. The germline V gene encodes CDR1 SGHNT and CDR2 YYREEE (reference sequence). The CDR3 spans 15 residues.

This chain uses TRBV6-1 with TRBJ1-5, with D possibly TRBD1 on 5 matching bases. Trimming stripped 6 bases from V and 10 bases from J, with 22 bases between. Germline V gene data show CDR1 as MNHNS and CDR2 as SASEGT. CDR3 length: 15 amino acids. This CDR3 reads CASRGPAGRRIPQHF. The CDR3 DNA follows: TGTGCCAGCAGGGGACCGGCGGGGCGTCGGATCCCCCAGCATTTT.

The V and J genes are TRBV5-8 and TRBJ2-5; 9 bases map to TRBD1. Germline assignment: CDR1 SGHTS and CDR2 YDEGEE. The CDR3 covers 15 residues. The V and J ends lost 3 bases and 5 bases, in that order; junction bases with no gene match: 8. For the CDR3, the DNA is TGTGCCAGCAGCTCGAATGAAGACAGGGGGGAGACCCAGTACTTC. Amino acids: CASSSNEDRGETQYF. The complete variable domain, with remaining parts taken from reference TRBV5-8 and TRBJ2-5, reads EAGVTQSPTHLIKTRGQQATLRCSPISGHTSVYWYQQALGLGLQFLLWYDEGEERNRGNFPPRFSGRQFPNYSSELNVNALELEDSALYLCASSSNEDRGETQYFGPGTRLLVL.

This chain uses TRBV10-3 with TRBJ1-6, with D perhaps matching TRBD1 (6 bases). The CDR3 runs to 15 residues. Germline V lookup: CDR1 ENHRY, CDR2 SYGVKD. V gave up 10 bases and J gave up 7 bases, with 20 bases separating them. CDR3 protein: CATNIRDTLNSPLHF. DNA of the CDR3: TGTGCCACTAACATCCGGGACACCCTGAATTCACCCCTCCACTTT.

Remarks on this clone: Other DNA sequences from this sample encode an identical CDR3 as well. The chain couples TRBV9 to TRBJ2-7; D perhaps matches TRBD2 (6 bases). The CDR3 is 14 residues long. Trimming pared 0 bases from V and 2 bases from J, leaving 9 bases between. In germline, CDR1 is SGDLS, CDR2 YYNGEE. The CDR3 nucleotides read TGTGCCAGCAGCGTAGGGGGCGGGACCTACGAGCAGTACTTC. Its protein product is CASSVGGGTYEQYF.

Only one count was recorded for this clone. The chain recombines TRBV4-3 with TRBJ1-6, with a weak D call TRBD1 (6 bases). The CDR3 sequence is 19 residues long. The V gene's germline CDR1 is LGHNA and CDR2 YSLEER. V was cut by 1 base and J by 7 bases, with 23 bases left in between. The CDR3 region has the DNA TGCGCCAGCAGCCAAGCCAAAACGGGGACGGGACACAGAAATTCACCCCTCCACTTT. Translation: CASSQAKTGTGHRNSPLHF.

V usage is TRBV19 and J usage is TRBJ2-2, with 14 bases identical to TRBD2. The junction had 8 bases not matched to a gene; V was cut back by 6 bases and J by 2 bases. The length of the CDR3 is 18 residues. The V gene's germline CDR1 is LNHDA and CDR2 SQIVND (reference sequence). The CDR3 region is CASSQGLAGASNTGELFF. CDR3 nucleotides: TGTGCCAGTAGCCAGGGACTAGCGGGGGCTAGCAACACCGGGGAGCTGTTTTTT.

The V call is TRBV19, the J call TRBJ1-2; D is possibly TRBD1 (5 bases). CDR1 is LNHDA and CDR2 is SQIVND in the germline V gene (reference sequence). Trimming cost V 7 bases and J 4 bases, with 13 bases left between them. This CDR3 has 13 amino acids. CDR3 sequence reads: CASNHRGIYGYTF. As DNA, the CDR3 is TGTGCCAGTAACCATAGGGGAATCTATGGCTACACCTTC.

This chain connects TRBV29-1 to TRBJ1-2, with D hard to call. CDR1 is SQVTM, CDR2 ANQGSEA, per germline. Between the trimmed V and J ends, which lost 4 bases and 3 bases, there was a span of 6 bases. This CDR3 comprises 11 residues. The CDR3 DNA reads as TGCAGCGTTGTGGTAGACTATGGCTACACCTTC. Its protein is CSVVVDYGYTF.

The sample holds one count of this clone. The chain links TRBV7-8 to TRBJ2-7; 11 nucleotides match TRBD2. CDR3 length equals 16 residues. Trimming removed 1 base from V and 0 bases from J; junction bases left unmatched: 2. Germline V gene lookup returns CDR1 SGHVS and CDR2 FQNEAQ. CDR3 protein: CASSLVAGGRSYEQYF. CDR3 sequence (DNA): TGTGCCAGCAGCTTAGTAGCGGGGGGGCGCTCCTACGAGCAGTACTTC.

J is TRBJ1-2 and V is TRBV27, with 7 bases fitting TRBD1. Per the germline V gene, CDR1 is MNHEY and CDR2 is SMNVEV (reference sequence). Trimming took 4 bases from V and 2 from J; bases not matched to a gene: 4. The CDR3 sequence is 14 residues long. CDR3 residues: CASSSTTGNYGYTF. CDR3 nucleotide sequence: TGTGCCAGCAGTTCTACGACAGGGAACTATGGCTACACCTTC.

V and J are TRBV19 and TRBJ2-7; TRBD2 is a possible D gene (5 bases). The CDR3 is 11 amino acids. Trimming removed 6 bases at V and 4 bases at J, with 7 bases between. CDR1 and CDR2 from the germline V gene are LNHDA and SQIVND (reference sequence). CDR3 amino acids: CASSGGYEQYF. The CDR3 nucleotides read TGTGCCAGTAGCGGCGGGTACGAGCAGTACTTC.

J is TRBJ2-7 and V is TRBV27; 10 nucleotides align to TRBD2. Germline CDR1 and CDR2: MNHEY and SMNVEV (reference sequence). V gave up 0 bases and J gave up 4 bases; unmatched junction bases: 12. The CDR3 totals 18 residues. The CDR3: CASSLSYPGLALSYEQYF. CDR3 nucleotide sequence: TGTGCCAGCAGTTTATCGTATCCGGGACTAGCGTTATCATACGAGCAGTACTTC.

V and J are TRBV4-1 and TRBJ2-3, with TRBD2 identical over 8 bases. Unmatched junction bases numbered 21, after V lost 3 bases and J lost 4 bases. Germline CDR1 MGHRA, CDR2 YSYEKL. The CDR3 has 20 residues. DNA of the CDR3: TGCGCCAGCAGCCACCCCGATAGGGCGGGGGGACCCGGTTCATCAGATACGCAGTATTTT. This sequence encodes CASSHPDRAGGPGSSDTQYF.

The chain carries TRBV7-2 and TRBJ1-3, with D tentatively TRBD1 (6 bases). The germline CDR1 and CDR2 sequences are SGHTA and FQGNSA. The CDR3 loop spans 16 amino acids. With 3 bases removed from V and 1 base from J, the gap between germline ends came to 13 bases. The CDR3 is CASSFDRTRSGNTIYF. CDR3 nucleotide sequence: TGTGCCAGCAGCTTCGACAGGACCCGTTCTGGAAACACCATATATTTT.

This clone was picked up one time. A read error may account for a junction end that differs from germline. The chain's CDR3 is CASSLEEAQYF. The CDR3 DNA reads as TGTGCCAGCAGCTTAGAAGAGGCCCAGTACTTC. V is TRBV7-9 and J is TRBJ2-5; D is ambiguous. CDR3 length equals 11 residues. In germline, CDR1 is SEHNR, CDR2 FQNEAQ (reference sequence).

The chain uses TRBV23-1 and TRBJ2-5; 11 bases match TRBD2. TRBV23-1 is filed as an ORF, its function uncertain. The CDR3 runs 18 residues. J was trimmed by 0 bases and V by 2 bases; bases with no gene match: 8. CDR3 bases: TGCGCCAGCAGTCAACGGAAGAGACTAGCGGGGTACCAAGAGACCCAGTACTTC. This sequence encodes CASSQRKRLAGYQETQYF.

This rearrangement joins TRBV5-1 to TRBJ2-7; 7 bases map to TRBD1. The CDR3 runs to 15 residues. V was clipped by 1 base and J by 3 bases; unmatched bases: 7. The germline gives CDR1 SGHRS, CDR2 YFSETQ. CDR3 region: CASSLTTGTNYEQYF. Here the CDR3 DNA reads TGCGCCAGCAGCTTGACGACAGGGACAAACTACGAGCAGTACTTC.

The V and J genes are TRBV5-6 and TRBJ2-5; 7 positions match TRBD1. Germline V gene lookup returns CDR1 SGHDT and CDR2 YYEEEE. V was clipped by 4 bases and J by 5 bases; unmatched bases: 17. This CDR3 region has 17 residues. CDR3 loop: CASSPDCWTGRIETQYF. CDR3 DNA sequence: TGTGCCAGCAGCCCCGACTGCTGGACAGGAAGAATTGAGACCCAGTACTTC.

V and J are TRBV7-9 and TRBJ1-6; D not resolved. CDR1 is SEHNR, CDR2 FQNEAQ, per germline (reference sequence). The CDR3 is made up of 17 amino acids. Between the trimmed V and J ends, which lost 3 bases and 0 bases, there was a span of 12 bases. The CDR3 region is CASSLGLGSSYNSPLHF. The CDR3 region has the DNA TGTGCCAGCAGCTTGGGATTGGGGAGCTCCTATAATTCACCCCTCCACTTT.

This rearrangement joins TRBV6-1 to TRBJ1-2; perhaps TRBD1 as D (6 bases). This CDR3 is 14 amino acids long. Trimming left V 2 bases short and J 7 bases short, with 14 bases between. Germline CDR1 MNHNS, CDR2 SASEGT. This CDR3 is CASSELGQDSGYTF. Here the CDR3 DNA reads TGTGCCAGCAGTGAATTGGGACAAGATTCTGGCTACACCTTC.

The CDR3 here is CASAEATSTDTQYF. The CDR3 coding sequence is TGTGCCAGCGCTGAGGCTACTAGCACAGATACGCAGTATTTT. This chain links TRBV6-4 with TRBJ2-3; no clear D. The CDR3 is 14 amino acids. The germline V gene encodes CDR1 MRHNA and CDR2 SNTAGT. The germline V and J ends were trimmed by 8 bases and 0 bases, with 12 bases remaining between them.

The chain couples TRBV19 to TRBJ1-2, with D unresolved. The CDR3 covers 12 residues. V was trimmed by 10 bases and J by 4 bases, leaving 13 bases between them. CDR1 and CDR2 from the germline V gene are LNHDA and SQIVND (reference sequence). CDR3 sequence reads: CATHSRFYGYTF. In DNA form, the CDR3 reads TGTGCCACTCACAGCAGATTCTATGGCTACACCTTC.